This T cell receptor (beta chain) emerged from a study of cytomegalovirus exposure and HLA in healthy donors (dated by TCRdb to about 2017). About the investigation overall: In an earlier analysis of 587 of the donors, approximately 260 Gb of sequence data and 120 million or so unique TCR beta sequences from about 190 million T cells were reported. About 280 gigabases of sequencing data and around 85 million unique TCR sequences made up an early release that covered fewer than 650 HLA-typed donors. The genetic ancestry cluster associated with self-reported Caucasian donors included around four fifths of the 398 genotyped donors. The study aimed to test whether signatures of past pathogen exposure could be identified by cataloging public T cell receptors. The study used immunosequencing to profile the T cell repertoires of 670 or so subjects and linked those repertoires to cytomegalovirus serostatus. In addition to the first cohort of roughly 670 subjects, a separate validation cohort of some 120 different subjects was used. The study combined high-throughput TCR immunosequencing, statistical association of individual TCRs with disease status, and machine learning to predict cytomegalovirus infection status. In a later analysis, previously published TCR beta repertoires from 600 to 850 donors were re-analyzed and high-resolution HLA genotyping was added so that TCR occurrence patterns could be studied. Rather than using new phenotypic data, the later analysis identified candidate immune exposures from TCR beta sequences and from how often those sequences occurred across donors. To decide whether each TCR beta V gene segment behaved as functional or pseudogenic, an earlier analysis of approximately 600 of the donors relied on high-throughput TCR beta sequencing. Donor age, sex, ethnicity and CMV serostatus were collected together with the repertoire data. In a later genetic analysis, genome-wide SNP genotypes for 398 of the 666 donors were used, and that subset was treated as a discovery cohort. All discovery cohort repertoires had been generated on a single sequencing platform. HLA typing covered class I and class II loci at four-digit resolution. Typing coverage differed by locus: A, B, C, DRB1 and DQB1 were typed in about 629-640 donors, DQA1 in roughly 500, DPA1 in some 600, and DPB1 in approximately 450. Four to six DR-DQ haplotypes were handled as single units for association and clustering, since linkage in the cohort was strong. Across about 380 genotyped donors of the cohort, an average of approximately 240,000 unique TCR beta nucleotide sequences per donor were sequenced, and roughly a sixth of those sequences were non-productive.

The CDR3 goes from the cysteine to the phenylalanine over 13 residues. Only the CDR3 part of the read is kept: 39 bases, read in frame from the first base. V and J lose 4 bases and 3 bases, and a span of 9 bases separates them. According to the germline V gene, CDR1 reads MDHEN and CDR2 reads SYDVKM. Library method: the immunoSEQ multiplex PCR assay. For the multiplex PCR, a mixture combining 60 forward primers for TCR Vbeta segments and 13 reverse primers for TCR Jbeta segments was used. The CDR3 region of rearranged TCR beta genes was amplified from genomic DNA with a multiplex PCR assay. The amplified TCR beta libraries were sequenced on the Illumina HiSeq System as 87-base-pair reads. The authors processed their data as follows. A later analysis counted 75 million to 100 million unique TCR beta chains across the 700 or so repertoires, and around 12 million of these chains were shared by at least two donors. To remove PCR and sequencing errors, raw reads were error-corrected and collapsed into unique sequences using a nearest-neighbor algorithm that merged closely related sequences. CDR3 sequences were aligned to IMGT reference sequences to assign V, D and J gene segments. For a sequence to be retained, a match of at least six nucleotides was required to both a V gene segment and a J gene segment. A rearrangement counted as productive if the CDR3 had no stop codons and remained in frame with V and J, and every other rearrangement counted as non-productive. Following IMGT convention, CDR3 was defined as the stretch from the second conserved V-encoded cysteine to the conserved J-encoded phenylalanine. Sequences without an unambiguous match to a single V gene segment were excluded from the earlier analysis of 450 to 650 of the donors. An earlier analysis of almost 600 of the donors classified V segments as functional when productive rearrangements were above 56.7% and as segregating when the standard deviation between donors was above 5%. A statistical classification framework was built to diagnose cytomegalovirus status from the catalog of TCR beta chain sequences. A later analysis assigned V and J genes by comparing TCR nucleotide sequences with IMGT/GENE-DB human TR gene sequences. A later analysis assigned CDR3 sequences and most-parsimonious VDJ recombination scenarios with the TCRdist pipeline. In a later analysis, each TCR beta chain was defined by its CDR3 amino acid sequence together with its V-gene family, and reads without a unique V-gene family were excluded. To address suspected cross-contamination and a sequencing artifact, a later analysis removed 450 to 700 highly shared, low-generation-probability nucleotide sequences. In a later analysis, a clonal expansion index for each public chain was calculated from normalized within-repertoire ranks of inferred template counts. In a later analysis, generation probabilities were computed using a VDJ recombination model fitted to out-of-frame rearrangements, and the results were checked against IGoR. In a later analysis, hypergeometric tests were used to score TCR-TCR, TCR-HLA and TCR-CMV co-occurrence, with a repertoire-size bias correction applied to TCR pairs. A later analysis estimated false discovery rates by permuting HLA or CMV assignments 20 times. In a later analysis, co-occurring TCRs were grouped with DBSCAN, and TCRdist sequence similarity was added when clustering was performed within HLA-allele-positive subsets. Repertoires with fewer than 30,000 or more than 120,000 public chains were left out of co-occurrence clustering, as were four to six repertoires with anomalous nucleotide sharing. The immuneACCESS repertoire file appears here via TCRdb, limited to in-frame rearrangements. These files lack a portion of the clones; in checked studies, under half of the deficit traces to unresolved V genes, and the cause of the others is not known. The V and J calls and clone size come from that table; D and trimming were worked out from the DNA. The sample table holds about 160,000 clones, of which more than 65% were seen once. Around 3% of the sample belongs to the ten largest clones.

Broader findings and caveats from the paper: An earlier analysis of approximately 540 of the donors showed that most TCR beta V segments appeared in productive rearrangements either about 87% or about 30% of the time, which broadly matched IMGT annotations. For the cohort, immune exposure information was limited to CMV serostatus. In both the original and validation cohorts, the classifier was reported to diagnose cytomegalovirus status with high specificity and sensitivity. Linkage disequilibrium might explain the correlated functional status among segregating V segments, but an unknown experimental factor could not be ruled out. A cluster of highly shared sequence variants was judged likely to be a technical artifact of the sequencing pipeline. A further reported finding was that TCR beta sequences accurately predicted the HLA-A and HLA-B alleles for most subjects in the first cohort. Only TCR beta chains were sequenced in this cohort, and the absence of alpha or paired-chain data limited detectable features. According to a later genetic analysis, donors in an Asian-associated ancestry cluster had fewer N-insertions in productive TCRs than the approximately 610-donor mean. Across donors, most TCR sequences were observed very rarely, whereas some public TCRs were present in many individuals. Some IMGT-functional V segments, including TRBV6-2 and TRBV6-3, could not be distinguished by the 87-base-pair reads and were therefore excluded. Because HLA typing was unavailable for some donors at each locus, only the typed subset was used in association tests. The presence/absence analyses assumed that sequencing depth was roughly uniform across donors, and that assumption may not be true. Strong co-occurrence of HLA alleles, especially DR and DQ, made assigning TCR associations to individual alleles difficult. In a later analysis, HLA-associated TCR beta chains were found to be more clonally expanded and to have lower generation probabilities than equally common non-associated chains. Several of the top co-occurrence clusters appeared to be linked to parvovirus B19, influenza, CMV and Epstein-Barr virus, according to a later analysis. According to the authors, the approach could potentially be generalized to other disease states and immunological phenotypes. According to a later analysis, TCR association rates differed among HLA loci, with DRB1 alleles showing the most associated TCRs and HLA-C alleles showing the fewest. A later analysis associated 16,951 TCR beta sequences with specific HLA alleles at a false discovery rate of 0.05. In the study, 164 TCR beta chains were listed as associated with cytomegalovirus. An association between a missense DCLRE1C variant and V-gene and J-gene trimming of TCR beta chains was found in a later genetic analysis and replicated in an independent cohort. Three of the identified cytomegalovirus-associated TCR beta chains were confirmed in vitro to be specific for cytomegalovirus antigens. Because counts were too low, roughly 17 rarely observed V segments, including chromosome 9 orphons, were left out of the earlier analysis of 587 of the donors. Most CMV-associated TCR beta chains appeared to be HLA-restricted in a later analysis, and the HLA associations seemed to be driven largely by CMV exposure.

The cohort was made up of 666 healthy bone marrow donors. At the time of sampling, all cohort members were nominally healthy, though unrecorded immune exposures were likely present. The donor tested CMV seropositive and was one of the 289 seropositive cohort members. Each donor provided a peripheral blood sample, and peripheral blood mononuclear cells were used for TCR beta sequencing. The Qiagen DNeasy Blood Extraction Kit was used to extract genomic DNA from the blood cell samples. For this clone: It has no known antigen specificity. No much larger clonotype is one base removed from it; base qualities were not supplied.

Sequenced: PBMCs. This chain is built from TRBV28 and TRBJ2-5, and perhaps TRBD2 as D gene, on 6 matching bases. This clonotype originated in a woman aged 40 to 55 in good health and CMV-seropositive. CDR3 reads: CASSSGGEETQYF. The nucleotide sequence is TGTGCCAGCAGTTCCGGAGGGGAAGAGACCCAGTACTTC.